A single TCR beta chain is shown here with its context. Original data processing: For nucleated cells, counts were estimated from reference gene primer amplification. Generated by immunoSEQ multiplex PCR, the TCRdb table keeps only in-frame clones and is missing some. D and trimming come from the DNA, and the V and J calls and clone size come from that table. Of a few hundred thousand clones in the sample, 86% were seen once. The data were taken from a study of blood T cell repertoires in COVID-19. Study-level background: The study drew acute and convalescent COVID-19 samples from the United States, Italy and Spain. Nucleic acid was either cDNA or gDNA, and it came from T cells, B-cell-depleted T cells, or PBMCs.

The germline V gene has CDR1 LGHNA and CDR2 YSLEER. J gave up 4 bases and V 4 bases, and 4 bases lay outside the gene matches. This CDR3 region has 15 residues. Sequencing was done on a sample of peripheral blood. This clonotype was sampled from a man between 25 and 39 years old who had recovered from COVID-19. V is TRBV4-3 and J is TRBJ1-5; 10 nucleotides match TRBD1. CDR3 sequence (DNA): TGCGCCAGCAGCCTCGGGGGACAGGGGAATCAGCCCCAGCATTTT. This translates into CASSLGGQGNQPQHF.